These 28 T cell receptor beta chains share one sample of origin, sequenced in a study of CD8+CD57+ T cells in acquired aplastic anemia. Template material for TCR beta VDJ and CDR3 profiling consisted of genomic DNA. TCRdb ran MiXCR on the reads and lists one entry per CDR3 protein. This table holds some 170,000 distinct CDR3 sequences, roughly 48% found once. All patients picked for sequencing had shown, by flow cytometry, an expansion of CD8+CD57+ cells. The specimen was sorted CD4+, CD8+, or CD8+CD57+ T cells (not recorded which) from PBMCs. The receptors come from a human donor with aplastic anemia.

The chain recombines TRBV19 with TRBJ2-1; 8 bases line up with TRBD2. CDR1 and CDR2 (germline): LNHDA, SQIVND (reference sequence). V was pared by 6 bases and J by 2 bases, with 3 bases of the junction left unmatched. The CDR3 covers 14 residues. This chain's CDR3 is CASSGGAAYNEQFF. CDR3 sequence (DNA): TGTGCCAGTAGCGGGGGGGCGGCCTACAATGAGCAGTTCTTC.

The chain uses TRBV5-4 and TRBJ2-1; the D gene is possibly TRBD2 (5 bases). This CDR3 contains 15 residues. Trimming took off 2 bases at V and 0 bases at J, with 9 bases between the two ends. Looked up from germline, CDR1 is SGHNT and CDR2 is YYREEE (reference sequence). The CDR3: CASSFLGSSYNEQFF. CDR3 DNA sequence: TGTGCCAGCAGCTTTTTAGGGAGCTCCTACAATGAGCAGTTCTTC.

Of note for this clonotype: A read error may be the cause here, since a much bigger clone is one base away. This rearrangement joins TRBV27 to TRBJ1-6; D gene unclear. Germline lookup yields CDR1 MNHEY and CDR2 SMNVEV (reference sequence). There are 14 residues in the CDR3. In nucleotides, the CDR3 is TGTACCAGCAGGACGTTCGAACCCTCCTCACCCCTCCACTTT. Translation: CTSRTFEPSSPLHF.

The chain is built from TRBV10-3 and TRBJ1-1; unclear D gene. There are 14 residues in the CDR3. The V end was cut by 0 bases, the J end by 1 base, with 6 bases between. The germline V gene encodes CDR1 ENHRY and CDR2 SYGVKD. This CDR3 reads CAISESFGNTEAFF. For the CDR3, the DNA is TGTGCCATCAGTGAGTCATTCGGGAACACTGAAGCTTTCTTT.

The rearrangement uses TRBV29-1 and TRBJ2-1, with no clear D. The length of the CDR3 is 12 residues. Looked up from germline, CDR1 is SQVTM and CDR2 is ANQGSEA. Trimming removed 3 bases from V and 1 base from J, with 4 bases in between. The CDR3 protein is CSVDGSYNEQFF. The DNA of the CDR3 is TGCAGCGTTGACGGATCCTACAATGAGCAGTTCTTC.

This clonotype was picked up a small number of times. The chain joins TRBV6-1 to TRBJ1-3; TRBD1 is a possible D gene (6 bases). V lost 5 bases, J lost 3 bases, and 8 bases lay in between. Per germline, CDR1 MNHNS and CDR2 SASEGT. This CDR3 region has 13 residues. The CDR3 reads CASSRDNGNTIYF. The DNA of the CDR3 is TGTGCCAGCAGTCGGGACAATGGAAACACCATATATTTT.

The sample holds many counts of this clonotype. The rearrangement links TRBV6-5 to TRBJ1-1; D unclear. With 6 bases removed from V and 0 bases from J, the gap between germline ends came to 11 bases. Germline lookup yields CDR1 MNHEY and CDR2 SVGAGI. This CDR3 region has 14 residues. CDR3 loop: CASRVMSLNTEAFF. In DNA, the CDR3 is TGTGCCAGCAGGGTTATGAGTCTGAACACTGAAGCTTTCTTT.

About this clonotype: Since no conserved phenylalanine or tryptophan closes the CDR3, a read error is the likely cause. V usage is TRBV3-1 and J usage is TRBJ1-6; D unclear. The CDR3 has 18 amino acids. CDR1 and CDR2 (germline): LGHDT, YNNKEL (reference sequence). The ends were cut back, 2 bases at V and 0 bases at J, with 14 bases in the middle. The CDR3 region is CASSQSHPGSSYNSPLHS. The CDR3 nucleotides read TGTGCCAGCAGCCAATCGCACCCAGGCAGCTCCTATAATTCACCCCTCCACTCT.

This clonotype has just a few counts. The CDR3 region is CASSDGTGPYNEQFF. CDR3 bases: TGTGCCAGCAGCGATGGGACAGGCCCTTACAATGAGCAGTTCTTC. The J gene is TRBJ2-1, the V gene TRBV7-6; 8 nucleotides align to TRBD1. Germline V lookup: CDR1 SGHVS, CDR2 FNYEAQ. The CDR3 spans 15 residues. V dropped 5 bases and J dropped 4; count of bases not matched to a gene: 7.

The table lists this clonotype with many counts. CDR3: CASRTGGTGGSNSPLHF. The DNA of the CDR3 is TGTGCCAGCCGGACCGGTGGGACAGGGGGCTCTAATTCACCCCTCCACTTT. The chain joins TRBV6-1 to TRBJ1-6; 12 positions agree with TRBD1. The germline V gene has CDR1 MNHNS and CDR2 SASEGT. This CDR3 is built from 17 residues. The V segment lost 8 bases and the J segment 6 bases; nucleotides outside the gene matches: 11.

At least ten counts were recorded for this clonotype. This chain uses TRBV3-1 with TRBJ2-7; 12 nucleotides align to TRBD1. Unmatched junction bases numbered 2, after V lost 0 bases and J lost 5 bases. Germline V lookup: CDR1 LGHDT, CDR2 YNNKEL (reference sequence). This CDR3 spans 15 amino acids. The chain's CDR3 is CASSQEGDRGHEQYF. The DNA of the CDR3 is TGTGCCAGCAGCCAAGAGGGGGACAGGGGGCACGAGCAGTACTTC.

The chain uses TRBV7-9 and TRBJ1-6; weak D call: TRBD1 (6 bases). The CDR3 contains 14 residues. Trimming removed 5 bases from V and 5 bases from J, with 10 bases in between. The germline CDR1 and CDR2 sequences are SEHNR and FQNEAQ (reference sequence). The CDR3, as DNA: TGTGCCAGCAGCCATACAGGGAATAATTCACCCCTCCACTTT. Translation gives CASSHTGNNSPLHF.

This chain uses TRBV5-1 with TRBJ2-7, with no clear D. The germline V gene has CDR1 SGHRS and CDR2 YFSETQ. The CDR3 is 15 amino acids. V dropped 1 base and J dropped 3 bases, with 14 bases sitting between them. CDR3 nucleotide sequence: TGCGCCAGCAGCTTGTCCCCGGACCCAAGCTACGAGCAGTACTTC. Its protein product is CASSLSPDPSYEQYF. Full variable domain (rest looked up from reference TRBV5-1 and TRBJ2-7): KAGVTQTPRYLIKTRGQQVTLSCSPISGHRSVSWYQQTPGQGLQFLFEYFSETQRNKGNFPGRFSGRQFSNSRSEMNVSTLELGDSALYLCASSLSPDPSYEQYFGPGTRLTVT.

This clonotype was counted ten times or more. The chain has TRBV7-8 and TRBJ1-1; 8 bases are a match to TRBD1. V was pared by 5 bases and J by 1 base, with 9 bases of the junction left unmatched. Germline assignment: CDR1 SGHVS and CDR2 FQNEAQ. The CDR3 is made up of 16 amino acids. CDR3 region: CASSPWTGTGNTEAFF. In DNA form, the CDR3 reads TGTGCCAGCAGCCCATGGACCGGGACAGGGAACACTGAAGCTTTCTTT.

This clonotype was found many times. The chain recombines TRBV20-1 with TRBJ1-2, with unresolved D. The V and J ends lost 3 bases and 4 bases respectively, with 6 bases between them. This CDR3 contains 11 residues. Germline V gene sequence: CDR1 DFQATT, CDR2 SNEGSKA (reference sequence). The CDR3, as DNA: TGCAGTGCTAGTCCCTCCTATGGCTACACCTTC. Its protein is CSASPSYGYTF.

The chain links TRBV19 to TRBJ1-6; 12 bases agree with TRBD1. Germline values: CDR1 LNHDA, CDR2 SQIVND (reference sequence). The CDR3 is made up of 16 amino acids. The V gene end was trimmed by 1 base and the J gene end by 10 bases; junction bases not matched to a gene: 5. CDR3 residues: CASSIGPGTGGSPLHF. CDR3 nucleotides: TGTGCCAGTAGTATAGGCCCCGGGACAGGGGGCTCACCCCTCCACTTT. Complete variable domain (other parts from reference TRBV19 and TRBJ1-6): DGGITQSPKYLFRKEGQNVTLSCEQNLNHDAMYWYRQDPGQGLRLIYYSQIVNDFQKGDIAEGYSVSREKKESFPLTVTSAQKNPTAFYLCASSIGPGTGGSPLHFGNGTRLTVT.

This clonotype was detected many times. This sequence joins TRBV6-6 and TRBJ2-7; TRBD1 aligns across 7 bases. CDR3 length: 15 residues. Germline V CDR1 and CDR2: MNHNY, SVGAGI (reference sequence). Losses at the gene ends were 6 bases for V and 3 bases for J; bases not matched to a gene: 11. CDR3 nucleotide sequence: TGTGCCAGCAGACAGACAGGGATTAGTATCTACGAGCAGTACTTC. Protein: CASRQTGISIYEQYF.

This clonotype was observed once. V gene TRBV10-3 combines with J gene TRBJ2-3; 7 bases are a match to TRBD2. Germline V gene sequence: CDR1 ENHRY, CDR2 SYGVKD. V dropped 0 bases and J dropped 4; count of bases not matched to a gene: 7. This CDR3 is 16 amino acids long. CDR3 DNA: TGTGCCATCAGTGAGTCGAATGCGGGAGCCCCAGATACGCAGTATTTT. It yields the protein CAISESNAGAPDTQYF.

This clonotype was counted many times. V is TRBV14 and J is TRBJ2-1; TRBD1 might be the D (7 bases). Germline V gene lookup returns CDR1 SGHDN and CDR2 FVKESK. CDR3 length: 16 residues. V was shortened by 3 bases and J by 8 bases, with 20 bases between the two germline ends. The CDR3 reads CASSQEGATLNDEQFF. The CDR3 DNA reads TGTGCCAGCAGCCAGGAGGGGGCCACCTTGAACGATGAGCAGTTCTTC.

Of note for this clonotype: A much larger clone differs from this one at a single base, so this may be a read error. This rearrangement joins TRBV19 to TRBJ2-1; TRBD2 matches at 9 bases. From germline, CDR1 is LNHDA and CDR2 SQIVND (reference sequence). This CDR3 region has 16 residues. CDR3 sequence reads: CASSIVSGGFAVERFF. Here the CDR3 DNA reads TGTGCCAGTAGTATAGTTAGCGGGGGTTTTGCGGTTGAGCGGTTCTTC.

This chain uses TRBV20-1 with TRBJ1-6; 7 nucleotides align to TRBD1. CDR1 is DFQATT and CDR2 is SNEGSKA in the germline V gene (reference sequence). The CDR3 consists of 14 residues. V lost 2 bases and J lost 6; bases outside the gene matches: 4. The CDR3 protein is CSARPGTANSPLHF. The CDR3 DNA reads TGCAGTGCTAGACCCGGGACAGCTAATTCACCCCTCCACTTT.

The CDR3 DNA is TGTGCCACCAGCACACCTAACGGACAGGCCAATTCACCCCTCCACTTT. This gives the protein CATSTPNGQANSPLHF. The gene calls are TRBV15 and TRBJ1-6, with 7 bases lining up with TRBD1. From germline, CDR1 is LNHNV and CDR2 YYDKDF (reference sequence). CDR3 size: 16 residues. Trimming at V came to 4 bases and at J to 7 bases, leaving 10 bases not matched to a gene.

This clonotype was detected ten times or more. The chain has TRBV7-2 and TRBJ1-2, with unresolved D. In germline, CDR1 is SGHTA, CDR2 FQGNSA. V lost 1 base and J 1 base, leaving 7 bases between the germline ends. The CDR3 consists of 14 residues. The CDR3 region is CASSLGAGNYGYTF. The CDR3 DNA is TGTGCCAGCAGCTTAGGTGCGGGTAACTATGGCTACACCTTC.

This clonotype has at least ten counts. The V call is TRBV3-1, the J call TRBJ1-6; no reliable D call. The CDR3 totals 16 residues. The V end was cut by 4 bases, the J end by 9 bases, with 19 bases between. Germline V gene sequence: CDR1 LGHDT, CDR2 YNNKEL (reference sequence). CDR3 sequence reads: CASSPAVGRILSPLHF. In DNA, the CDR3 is TGTGCCAGCAGCCCAGCCGTAGGTAGAATTCTTTCACCCCTCCACTTT.

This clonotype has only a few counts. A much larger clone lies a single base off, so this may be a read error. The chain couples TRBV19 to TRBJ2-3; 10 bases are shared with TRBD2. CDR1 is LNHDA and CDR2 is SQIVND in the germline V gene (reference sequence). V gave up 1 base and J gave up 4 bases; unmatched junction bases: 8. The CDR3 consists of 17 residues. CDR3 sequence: CASSIGSGGVTADTQYF. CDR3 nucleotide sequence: TGTGCCAGTAGTATAGGGAGCGGGGGGGTGACCGCAGATACGCAGTATTTT.

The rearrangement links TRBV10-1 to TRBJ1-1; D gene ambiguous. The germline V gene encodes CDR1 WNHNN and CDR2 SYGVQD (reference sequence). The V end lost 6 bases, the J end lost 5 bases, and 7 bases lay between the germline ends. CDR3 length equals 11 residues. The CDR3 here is CASRRRTEAFF. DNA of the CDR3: TGCGCCAGCAGACGAAGGACTGAAGCTTTCTTT.

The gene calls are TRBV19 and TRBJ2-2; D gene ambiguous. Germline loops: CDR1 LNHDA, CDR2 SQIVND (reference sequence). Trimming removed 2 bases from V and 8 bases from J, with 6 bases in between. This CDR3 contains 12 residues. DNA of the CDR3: TGTGCCAGTAGTATATGGCCAGGGGAGCTGTTTTTT. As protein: CASSIWPGELFF.

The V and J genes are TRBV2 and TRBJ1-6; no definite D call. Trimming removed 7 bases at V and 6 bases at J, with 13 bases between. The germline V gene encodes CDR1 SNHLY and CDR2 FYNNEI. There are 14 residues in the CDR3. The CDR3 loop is CASKGGQVNSPLHF. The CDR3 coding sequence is TGTGCCAGCAAGGGAGGGCAGGTTAATTCACCCCTCCACTTT.